This T cell receptor beta chain was obtained from a study of blood T cells in healthy people across ages. Background on the study: Using template switching, researchers captured about one barcoded beta molecule for each two T cells.

Details on this clonotype: Its antigen is not known. A junction boundary mismatches the germline segment, possibly from a read error.

The CDR3 totals 14 residues. CDR1 is SGDLS and CDR2 is YYNGEE in the germline V gene. Notes on the study in general: Significant beta diversity loss was already apparent by age roughly 40, declining roughly linearly. PBMCs were not sorted, which prevented a conclusive comparison of naive versus antigen-experienced cells.

The authors ran a second PCR of about 7 to 11 cycles using a sample-barcoded 5' primer and a J-beta primer mix. Via MiXCR, TCRdb re-called the 5' RACE reads, giving one row per CDR3 protein. The top ten hold about an eighth of the sample, which has around 1,000,000 distinct CDR3 sequences, around two fifths seen once. Sequencing was done on a sample of blood. This rearrangement joins TRBV9 to TRBJ2-1; TRBD1 is a possible D gene (6 bases). The receptor's source is a man between 18 and 35 years old in good health. The CDR3 sequence: CASSSFDRNNERFF. The CDR3 DNA is TGTGCCAGCAGCTCTTTTGACAGGAACAATGAGCGGTTCTTC.